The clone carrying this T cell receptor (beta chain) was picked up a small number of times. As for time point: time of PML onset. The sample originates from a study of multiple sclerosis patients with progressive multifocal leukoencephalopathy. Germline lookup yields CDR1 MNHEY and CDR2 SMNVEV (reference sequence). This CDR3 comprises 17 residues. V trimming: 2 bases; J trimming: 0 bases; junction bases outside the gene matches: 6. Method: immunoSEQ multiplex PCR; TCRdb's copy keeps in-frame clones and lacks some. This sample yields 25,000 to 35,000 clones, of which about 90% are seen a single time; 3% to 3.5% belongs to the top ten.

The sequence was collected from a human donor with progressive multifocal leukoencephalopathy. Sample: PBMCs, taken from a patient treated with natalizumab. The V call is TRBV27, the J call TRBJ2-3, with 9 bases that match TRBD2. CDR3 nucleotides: TGTGCCAGCAGTTTAATCCCCCTAGCGGGGAGCACAGATACGCAGTATTTT. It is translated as CASSLIPLAGSTDTQYF.